The clone carrying this T cell receptor beta chain was detected once. What it recognizes is unknown. Assay used: immunoSEQ multiplex PCR; TCRdb lists only in-frame clones, some missing. The sample records 55,000 to 90,000 clones, approximately 86% being singletons. This sample is drawn from a study of OX40 agonist ivuxolimab in advanced cancers. Study-wide points: The study observed clonal expansion of CD4+ and CD8+ blood T cells by week 6 at 0.1 to 3.0 mg/kg.

Trimming left V 0 bases short and J 5 bases short, with 13 bases between. Germline V gene data show CDR1 as MNHNY and CDR2 as SVGAGI (reference sequence). CDR3 size: 15 residues. Sample: CD4+ or CD8+ T cells sorted from blood, taken in a trial of the OX40 agonist ivuxolimab. This sequence was found in an adult with an advanced solid tumor such as melanoma, head and neck, liver or kidney cancer. This chain uses TRBV6-6 with TRBJ1-1, with D possibly matching TRBD1 (6 bases). CDR3 nucleotides: TGTGCCAGCAGTTACTCGCTCAGGGGTGGAACTGAAGCTTTCTTT. This translates into CASSYSLRGGTEAFF.